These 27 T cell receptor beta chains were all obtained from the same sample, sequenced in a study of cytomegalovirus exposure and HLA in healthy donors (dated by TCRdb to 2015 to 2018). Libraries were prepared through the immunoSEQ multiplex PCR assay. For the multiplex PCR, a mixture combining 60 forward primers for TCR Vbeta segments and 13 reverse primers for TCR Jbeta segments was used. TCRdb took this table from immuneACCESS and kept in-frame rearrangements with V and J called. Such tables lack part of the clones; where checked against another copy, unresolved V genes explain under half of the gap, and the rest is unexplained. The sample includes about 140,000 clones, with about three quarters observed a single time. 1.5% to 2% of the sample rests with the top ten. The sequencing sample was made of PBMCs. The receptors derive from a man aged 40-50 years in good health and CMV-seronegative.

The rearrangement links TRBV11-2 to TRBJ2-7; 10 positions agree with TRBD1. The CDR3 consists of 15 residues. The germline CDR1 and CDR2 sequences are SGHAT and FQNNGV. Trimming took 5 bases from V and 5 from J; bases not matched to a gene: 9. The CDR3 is CASSPAPDRGDEQYF. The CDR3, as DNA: TGTGCCAGCAGCCCCGCCCCGGACAGGGGGGACGAGCAGTACTTC.

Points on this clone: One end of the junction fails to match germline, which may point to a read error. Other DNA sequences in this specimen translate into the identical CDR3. Here the CDR3 DNA reads TGTGCCAGCAGCCAAGGACTAGCCAAAGATACGCAATATTTT. This gives the protein CASSQGLAKDTQYF. The rearrangement joins TRBV4-2 to TRBJ2-3, with 7 positions matching TRBD2. The CDR3 has 14 residues. The germline V gene encodes CDR1 LGHNA and CDR2 YNFKEQ.

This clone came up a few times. CDR3 DNA: TGTGCCAGCAGTTTAGGGGGGGGCCTCCCCTACGAGCAGTACTTC. Its translation is CASSLGGGLPYEQYF. This chain links TRBV27 with TRBJ2-7; a weak D match, TRBD2 (7 bases). Between the trimmed V and J ends, which lost 2 bases and 2 bases, there was a span of 13 bases. Per germline, CDR1 MNHEY and CDR2 SMNVEV (reference sequence). The CDR3 runs 15 residues.

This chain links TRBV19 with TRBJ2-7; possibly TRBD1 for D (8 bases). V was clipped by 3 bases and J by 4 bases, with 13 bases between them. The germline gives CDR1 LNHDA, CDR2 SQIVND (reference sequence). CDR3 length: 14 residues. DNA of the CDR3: TGTGCCAGTAGTATCACAGGGGGGGGGTACGAGCAGTACTTC. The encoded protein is CASSITGGGYEQYF.

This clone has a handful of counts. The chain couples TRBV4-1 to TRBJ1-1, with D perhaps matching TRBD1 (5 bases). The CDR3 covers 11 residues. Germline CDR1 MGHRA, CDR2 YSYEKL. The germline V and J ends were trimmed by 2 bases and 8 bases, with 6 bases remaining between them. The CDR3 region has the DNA TGCGCCAGCAGCCAATCAGGGGAAGCTTTCTTT. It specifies CASSQSGEAFF.

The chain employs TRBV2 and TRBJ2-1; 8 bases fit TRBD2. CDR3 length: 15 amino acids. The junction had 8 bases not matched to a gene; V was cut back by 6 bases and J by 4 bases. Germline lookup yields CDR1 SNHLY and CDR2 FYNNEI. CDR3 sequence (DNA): TGTGCCAGCAGGGCAGGACTAGCCACGTACAATGAGCAGTTCTTC. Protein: CASRAGLATYNEQFF.

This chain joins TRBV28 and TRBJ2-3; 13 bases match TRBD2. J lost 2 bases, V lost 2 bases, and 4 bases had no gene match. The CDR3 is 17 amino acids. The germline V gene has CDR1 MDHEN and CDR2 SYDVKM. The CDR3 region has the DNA TGTGCCAGCAGTTTACCCGGGACTAGCGGGGTCACAGATACGCAGTATTTT. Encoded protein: CASSLPGTSGVTDTQYF. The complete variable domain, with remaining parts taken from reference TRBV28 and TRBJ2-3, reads DVKVTQSSRYLVKRTGEKVFLECVQDMDHENMFWYRQDPGLGLRLIYFSYDVKMKEKGDIPEGYSVSREKKERFSLILESASTNQTSMYLCASSLPGTSGVTDTQYFGPGTRLTVL.

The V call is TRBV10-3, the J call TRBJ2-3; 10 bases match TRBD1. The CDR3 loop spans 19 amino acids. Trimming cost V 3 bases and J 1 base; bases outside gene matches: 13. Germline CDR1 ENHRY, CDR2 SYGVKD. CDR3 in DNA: TGTGCCATCAGTGACCTTCGGGAGGGACAGGGGATAGGCACAGATACGCAGTATTTT. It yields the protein CAISDLREGQGIGTDTQYF.

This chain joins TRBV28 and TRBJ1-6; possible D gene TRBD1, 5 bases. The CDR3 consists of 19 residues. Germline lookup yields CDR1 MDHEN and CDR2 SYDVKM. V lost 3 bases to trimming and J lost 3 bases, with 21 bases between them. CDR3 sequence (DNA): TGTGCCAGCAGTTTTCCTCCCCACACCAAGACAGTCTATAATTCACCCCTCCACTTT. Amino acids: CASSFPPHTKTVYNSPLHF.

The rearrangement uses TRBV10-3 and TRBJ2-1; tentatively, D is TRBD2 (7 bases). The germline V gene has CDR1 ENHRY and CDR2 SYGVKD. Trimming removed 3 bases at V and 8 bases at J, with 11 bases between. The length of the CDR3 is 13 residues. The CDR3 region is CAISEGGAYEQFF. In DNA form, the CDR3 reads TGTGCCATCAGTGAAGGGGGGGCCTATGAGCAGTTCTTC.

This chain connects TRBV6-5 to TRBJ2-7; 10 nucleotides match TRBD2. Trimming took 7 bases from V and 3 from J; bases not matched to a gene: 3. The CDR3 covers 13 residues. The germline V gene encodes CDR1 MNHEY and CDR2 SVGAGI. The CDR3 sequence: CASTRTSGYEQYF. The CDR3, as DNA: TGTGCCAGCACGAGGACTAGCGGCTACGAGCAGTACTTC.

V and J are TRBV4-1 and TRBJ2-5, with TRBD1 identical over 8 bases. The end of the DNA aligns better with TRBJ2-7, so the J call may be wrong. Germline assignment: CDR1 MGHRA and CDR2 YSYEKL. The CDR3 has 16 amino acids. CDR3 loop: CASSQDSGQGWYEQYF. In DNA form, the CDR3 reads TGCGCCAGCAGCCAAGACTCCGGACAGGGCTGGTACGAGCAGTACTTC.

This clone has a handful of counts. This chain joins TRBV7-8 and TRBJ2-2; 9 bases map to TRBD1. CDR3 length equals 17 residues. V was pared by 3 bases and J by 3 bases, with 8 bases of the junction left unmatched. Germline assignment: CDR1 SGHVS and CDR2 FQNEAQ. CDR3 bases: TGTGCCAGCAGCTTTAGAAGGACAGGGGTCGACACCGGGGAGCTGTTTTTT. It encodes CASSFRRTGVDTGELFF.

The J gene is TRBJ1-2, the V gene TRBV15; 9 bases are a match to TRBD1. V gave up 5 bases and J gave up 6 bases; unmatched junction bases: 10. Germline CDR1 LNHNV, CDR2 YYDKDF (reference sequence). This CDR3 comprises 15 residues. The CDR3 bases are TGTGCCACCAGCGGAACCGGGACAGGGTTTGATGGCTACACCTTC. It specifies CATSGTGTGFDGYTF.

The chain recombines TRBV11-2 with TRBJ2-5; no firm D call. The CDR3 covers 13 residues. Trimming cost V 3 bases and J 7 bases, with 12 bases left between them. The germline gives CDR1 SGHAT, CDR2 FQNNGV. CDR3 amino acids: CASSFEQAMTQYF. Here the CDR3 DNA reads TGTGCCAGCAGCTTTGAACAAGCGATGACCCAGTACTTC.

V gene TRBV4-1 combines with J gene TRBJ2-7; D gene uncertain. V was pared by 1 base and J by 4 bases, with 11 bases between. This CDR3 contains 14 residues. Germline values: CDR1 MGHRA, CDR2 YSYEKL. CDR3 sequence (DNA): TGCGCCAGCAGCCAAGCGCTTTTGAGATACGAGCAGTACTTC. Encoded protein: CASSQALLRYEQYF.

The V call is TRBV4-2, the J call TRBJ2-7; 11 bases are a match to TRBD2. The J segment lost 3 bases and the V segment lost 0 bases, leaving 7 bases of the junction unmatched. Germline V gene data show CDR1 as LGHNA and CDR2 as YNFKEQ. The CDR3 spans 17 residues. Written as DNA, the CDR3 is TGTGCCAGCAGCCAAGAAAATTCCGGGACTAGCGGCTACGAGCAGTACTTC. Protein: CASSQENSGTSGYEQYF.

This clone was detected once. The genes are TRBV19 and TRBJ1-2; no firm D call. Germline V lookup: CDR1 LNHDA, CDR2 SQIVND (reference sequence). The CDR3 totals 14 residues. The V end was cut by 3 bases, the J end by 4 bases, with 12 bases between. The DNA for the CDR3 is TGTGCCAGTAGTATGACAAATCTTCTCTATGGCTACACCTTC. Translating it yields CASSMTNLLYGYTF.

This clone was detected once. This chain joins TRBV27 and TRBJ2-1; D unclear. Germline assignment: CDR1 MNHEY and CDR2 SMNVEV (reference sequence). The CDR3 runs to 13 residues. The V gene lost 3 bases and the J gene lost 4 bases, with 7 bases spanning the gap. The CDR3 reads CASSFASYNEQFF. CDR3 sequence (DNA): TGTGCCAGCAGTTTTGCGTCTTACAATGAGCAGTTCTTC.

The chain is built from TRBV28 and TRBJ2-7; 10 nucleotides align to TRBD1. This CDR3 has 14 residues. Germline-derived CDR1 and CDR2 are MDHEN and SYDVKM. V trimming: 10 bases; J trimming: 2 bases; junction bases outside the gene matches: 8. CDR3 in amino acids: CAIQGTGVPYEQYF. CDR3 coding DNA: TGTGCCATCCAAGGGACAGGGGTCCCCTACGAGCAGTACTTC.

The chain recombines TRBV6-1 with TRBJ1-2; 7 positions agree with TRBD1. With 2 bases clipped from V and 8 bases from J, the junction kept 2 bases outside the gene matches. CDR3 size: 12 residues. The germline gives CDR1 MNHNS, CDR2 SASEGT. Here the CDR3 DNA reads TGTGCCAGCAGTGAATTGGACAGGGGCTACACCTTC. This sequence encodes CASSELDRGYTF.

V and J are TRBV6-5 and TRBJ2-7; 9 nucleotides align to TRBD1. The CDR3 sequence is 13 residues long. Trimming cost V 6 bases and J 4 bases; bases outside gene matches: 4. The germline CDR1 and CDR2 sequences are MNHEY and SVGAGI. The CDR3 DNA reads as TGTGCCAGCAGACGGGACAGGGAGTACGAGCAGTACTTC. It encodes CASRRDREYEQYF.

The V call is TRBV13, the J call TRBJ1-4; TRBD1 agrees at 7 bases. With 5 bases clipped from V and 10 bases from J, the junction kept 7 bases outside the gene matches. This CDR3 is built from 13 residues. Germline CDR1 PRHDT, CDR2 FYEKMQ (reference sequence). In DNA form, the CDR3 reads TGTGCCAGCAGCAAACAGGGGTTGGGAAAACTGTTTTTT. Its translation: CASSKQGLGKLFF.

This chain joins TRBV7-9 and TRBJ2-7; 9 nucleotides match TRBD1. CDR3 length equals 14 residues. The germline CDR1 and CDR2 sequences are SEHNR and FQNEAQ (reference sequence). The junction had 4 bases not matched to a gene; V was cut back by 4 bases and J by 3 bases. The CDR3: CASSSQGQGYEQYF. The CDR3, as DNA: TGTGCCAGCAGCTCTCAGGGACAGGGCTACGAGCAGTACTTC. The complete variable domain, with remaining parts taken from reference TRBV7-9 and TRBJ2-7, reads DTGVSQNPRHKITKRGQNVTFRCDPISEHNRLYWYRQTLGQGPEFLTYFQNEAQLEKSRLLSDRFSAERPKGSFSTLEIQRTEQGDSAMYLCASSSQGQGYEQYFGPGTRLTVT.

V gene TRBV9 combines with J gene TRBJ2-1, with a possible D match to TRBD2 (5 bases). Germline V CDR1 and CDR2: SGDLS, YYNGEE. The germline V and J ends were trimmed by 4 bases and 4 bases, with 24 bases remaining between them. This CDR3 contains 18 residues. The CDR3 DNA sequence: TGTGCCAGCAGCCCGCGGACTGGGCGGGTTCTTGGGTACAATGAGCAGTTCTTC. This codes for CASSPRTGRVLGYNEQFF.

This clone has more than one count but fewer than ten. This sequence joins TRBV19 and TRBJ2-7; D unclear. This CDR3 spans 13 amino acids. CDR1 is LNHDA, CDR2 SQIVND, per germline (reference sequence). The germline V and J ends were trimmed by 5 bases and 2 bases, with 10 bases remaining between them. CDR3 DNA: TGTGCCAGTAGTGGCACAGACACCTACGAGCAGTACTTC. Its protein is CASSGTDTYEQYF.

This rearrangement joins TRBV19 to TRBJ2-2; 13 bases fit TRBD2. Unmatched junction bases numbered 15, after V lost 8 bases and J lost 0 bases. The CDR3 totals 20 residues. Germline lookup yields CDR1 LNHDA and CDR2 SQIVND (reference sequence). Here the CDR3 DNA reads TGTGCCAGTCGAGCTTCCGGACTAGCGGGGGTGGGGCCGAACACCGGGGAGCTGTTTTTT. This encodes CASRASGLAGVGPNTGELFF.